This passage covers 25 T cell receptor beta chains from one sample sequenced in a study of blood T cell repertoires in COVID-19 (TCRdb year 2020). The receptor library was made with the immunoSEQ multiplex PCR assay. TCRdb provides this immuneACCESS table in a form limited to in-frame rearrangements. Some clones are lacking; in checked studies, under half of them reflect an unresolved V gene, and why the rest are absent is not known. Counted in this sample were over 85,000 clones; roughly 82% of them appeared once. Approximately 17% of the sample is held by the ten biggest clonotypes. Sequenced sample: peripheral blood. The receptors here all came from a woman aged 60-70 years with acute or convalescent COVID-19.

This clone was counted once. The CDR3 spells CASSSQSQETQYF. The CDR3 DNA sequence: TGTGCCAGCAGCTCACAGTCCCAAGAGACCCAGTACTTC. The rearrangement links TRBV11-3 to TRBJ2-5; D is unclear. Germline CDR1 SGHNT, CDR2 YENEEA. V dropped 4 bases and J dropped 1 base, with 7 bases sitting between them. The CDR3 covers 13 residues.

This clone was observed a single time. Written as DNA, the CDR3 is TGTGCCAGCAGCCGTTGGGACAGGGGAGATGAAAAACTGTTTTTT. Translating it yields CASSRWDRGDEKLFF. V and J are TRBV14 and TRBJ1-4, with 10 bases identical to TRBD1. V shed 4 bases and J 6 bases; nucleotides not matched to a gene: 5. Germline loops: CDR1 SGHDN, CDR2 FVKESK. CDR3 length: 15 amino acids.

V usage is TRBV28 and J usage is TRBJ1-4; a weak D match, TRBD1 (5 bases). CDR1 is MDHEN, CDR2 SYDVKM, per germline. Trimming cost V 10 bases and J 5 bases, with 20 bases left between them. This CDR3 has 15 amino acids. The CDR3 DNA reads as TGTGCCACCCTGTCCCCTGACAGACTGAATGAAAAACTGTTTTTT. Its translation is CATLSPDRLNEKLFF.

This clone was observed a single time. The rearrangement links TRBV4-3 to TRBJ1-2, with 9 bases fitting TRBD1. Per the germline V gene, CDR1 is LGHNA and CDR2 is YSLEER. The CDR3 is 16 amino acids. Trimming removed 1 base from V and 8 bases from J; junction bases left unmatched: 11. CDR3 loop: CASSQVGTGPGEGYTF. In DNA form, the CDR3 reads TGCGCCAGCAGCCAAGTTGGGACAGGGCCAGGAGAAGGCTACACCTTC.

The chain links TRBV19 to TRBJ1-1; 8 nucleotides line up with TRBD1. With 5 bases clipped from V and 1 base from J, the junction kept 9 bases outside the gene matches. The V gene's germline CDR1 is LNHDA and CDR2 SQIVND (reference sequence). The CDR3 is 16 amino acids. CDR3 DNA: TGTGCCAGTAGTTCTTATCGGACAGGGCGGAACACTGAAGCTTTCTTT. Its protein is CASSSYRTGRNTEAFF.

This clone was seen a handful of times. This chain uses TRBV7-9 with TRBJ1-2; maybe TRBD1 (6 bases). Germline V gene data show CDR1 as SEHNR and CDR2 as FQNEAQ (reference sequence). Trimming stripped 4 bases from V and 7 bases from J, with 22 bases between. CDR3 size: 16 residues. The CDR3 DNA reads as TGTGCCAGCAGCTCGCCCCGGGGGGGCGCGAATCGTGGCTACACCTTC. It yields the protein CASSSPRGGANRGYTF.

CDR3 protein: CASSQGSPGSNQPQHF. CDR3 bases: TGTGCCAGCAGCCAAGGTTCGCCAGGGAGCAATCAGCCCCAGCATTTT. The chain employs TRBV3-1 (or the pseudogene TRBV3-2) and TRBJ1-5; a possible D gene is TRBD1 (5 bases). CDR3 length: 16 amino acids. CDR1 is LGHDT and CDR2 is YNNKEL in the germline V gene (reference sequence). V gave up 1 base and J gave up 1 base, with 11 bases separating them.

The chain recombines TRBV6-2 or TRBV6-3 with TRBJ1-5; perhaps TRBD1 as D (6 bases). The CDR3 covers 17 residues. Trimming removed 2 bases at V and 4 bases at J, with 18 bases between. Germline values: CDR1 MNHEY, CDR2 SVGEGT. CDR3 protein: CASSYLPTGTRNQPQHF. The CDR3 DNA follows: TGTGCCAGCAGTTACCTCCCGACCGGGACACGAAATCAGCCCCAGCATTTT.

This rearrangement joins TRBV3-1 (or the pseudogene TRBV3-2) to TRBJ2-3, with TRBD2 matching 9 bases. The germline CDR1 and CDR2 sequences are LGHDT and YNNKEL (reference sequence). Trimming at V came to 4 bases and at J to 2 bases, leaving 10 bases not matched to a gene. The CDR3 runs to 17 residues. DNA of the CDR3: TGTGCCAGCAGCCGCCCTTGGGAGCGGGGGGTCACAGATACGCAGTATTTT. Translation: CASSRPWERGVTDTQYF.

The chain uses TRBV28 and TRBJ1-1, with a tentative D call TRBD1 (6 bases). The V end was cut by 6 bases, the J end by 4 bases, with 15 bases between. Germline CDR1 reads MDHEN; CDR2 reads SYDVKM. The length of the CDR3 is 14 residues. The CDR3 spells CASRRGGASTEAFF. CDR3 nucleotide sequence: TGTGCCAGCAGGAGGGGGGGGGCTAGCACTGAAGCTTTCTTT.

The CDR3 sequence: CASSRLAGGSYEQYF. The CDR3 bases are TGTGCCAGCAGCCGTTTAGCGGGGGGATCCTACGAGCAGTACTTC. The rearrangement joins TRBV11-2 to TRBJ2-7, with 10 bases fitting TRBD2. CDR3 length: 15 amino acids. Trimming took 5 bases from V and 1 from J; bases not matched to a gene: 5. Germline V lookup: CDR1 SGHAT, CDR2 FQNNGV. The variable domain in full, completed from reference TRBV11-2 and TRBJ2-7, reads EAGVAQSPRYKIIEKRQSVAFWCNPISGHATLYWYQQILGQGPKLLIQFQNNGVVDDSQLPKDRFSAERLKGVDSTLKIQPAKLEDSAVYLCASSRLAGGSYEQYFGPGTRLTVT.

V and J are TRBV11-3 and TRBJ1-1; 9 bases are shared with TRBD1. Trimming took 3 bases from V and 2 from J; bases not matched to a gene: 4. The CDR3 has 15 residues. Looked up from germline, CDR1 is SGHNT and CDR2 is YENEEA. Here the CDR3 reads CASSFTGGRNTEAFF. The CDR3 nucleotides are TGTGCCAGCAGCTTCACAGGGGGCCGAAACACTGAAGCTTTCTTT.

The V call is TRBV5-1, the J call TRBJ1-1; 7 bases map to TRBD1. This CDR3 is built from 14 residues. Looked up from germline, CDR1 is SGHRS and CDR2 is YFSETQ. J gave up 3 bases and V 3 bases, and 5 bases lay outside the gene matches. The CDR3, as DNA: TGCGCCAGCAGCTCGATAGGACAGGACACTGAAGCTTTCTTT. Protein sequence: CASSSIGQDTEAFF.

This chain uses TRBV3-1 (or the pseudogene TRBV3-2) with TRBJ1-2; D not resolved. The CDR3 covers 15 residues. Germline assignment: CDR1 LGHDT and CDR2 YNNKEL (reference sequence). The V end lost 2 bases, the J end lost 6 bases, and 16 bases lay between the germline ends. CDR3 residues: CASSQMGVVLNGYTF. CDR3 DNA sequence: TGTGCCAGCAGCCAAATGGGCGTTGTCCTAAATGGCTACACCTTC.

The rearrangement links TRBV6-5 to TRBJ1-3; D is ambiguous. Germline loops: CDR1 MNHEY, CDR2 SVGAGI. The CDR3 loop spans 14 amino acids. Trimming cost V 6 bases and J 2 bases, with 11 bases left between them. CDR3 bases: TGTGCCAGCAGCCCCGAGAACGCTGGAAACACCATATATTTT. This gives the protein CASSPENAGNTIYF.

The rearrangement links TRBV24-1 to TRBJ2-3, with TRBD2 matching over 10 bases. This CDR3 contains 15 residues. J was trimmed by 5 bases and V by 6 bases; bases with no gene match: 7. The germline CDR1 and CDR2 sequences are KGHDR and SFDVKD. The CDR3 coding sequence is TGTGCCACCAGTTCTGACCTAGCGGGGGTAGATACGCAGTATTTT. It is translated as CATSSDLAGVDTQYF.

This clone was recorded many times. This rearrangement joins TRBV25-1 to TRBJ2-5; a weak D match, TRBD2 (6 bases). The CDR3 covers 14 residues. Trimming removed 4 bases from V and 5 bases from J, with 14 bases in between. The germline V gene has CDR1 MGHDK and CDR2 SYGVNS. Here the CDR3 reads CASSGGLLLETQYF. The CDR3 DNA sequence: TGTGCCAGCAGTGGGGGACTCCTCTTGGAGACCCAGTACTTC. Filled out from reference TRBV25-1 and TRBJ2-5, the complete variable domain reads EADIYQTPRYLVIGTGKKITLECSQTMGHDKMYWYQQDPGMELHLIHYSYGVNSTEKGDLSSESTVSRIRTEHFPLTLESARPSHTSQYLCASSGGLLLETQYFGPGTRLLVL.

CDR3 in DNA: TGTGCCAGCAGCTTAGGATCTAGAGCTAGCACAGATACGCAGTATTTT. It translates to CASSLGSRASTDTQYF. The J gene is TRBJ2-3, the V gene TRBV7-2; D gene uncertain. Germline CDR1 and CDR2: SGHTA and FQGNSA. The length of the CDR3 is 16 residues. V was clipped by 1 base and J by 0 bases, with 11 bases between them. The full variable domain, completed using reference TRBV7-2 and TRBJ2-3, is GAGVSQSPSNKVTEKGKDVELRCDPISGHTALYWYRQSLGQGLEFLIYFQGNSAPDKSGLPSDRFSAERTGGSVSTLTIQRTQQEDSAVYLCASSLGSRASTDTQYFGPGTRLTVL.

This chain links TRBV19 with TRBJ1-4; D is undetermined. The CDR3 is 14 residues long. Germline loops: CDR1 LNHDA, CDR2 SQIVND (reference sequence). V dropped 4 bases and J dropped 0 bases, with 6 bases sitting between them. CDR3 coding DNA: TGTGCCAGTAGTAACCGAGCAACTAATGAAAAACTGTTTTTT. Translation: CASSNRATNEKLFF.

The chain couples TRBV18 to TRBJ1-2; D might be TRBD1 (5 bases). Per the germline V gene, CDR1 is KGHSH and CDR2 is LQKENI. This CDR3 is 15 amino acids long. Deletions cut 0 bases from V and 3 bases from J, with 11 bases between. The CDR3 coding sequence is TGTGCCAGCTCACCACCGAGTCCAGGGTACTATGGCTACACCTTC. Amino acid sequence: CASSPPSPGYYGYTF.

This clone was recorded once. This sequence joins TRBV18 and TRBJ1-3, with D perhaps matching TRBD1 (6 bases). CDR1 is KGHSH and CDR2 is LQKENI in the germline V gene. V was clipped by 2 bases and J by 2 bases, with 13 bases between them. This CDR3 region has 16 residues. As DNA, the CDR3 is TGTGCCAGCTCACCAGGGACACCAGGCGCTGGAAACACCATATATTTT. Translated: CASSPGTPGAGNTIYF.

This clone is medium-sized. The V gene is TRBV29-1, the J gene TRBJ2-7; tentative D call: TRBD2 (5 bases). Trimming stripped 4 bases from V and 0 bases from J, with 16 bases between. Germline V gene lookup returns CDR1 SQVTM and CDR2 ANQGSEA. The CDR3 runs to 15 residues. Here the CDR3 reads CSVAASRLSSYEQYF. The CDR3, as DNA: TGCAGCGTTGCCGCTAGCCGGTTAAGCTCCTACGAGCAGTACTTC.

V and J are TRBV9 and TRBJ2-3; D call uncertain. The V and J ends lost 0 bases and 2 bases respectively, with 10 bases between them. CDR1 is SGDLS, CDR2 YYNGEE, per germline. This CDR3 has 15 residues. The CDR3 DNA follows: TGTGCCAGCAGCGTAGATCGCCAGTACACAGATACGCAGTATTTT. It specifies CASSVDRQYTDTQYF.

The CDR3 region has the DNA TGCGCCAGCGCGCTACAGACCACAGTCTATGGCTACACCTTC. Its translation is CASALQTTVYGYTF. This chain joins TRBV5-1 and TRBJ1-2; no clear D. CDR1 and CDR2 from the germline V gene are SGHRS and YFSETQ. Trimming removed 7 bases at V and 4 bases at J, with 17 bases between. The CDR3 covers 14 residues.

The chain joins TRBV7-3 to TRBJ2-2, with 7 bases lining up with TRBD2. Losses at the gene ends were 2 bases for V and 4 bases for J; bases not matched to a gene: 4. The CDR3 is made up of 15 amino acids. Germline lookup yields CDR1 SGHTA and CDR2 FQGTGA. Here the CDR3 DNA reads TGTGCCAGCAGCTTAGCGGGGGTTGGCACCGGGGAGCTGTTTTTT. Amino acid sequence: CASSLAGVGTGELFF.